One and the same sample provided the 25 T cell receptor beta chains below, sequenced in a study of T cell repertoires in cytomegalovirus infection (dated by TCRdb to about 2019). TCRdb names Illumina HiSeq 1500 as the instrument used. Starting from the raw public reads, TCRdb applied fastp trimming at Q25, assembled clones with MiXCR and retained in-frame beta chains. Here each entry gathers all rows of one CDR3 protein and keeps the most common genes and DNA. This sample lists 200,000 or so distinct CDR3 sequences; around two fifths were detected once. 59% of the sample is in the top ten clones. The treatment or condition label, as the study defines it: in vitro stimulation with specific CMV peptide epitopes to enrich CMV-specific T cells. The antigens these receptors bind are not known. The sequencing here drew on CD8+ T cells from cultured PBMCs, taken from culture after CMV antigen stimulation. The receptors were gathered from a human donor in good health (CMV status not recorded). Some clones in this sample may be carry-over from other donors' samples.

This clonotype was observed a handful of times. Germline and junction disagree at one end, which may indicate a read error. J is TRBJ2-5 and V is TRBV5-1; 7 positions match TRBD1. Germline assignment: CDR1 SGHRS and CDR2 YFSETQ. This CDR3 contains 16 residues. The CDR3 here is CASRLASDRAQETPYF. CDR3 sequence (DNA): TGCGCAAGCAGATTGGCTTCTGACAGGGCCCAAGAGACCCCGTACTTC.

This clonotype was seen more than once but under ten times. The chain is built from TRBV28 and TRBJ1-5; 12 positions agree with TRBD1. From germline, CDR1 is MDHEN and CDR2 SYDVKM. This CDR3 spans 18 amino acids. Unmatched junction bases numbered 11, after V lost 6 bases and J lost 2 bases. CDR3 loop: CASRALGGTGGGNQPQHF. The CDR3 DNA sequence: TGTGCCAGCAGAGCCTTGGGGGGGACAGGGGGCGGCAATCAGCCCCAGCATTTT.

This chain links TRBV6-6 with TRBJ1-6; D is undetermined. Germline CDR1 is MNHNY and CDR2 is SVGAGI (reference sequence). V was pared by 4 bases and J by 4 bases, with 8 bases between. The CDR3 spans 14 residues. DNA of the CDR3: TGTGCCAGCAGTTTTACAGCATATAATTCACCCCTCCACTTT. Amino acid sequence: CASSFTAYNSPLHF.

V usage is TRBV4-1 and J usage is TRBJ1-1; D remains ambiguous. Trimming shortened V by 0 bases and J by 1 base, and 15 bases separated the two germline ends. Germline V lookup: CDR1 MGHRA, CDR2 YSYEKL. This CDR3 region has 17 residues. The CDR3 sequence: CASSQDLLRSRNTEAFF. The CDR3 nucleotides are TGCGCCAGCAGCCAAGATCTTTTGAGGTCCCGGAACACTGAAGCTTTCTTT.

The CDR3 region has the DNA TGTGCCAGCAGCTTAGCCCCAATTACAGATACGCAGTATTTT. Amino acids: CASSLAPITDTQYF. The chain is built from TRBV7-3 and TRBJ2-3, with D uncertain. Trimming cost V 2 bases and J 3 bases, with 9 bases left between them. CDR3 length: 14 amino acids. Germline V gives CDR1 SGHTA, CDR2 FQGTGA.

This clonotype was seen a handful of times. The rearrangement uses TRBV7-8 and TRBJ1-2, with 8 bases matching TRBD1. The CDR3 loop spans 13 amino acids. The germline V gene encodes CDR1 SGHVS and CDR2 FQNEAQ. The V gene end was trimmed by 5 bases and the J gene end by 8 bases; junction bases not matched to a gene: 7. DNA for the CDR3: TGTGCCAGCAGCGCGGGACAGGCTTCGGGCTACACCTTC. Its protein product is CASSAGQASGYTF.

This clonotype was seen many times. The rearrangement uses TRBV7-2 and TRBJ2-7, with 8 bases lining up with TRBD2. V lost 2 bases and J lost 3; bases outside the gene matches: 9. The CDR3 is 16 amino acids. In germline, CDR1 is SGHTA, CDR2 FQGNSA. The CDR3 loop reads CASSLPRAGEIYEQYF. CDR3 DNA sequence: TGTGCCAGCAGCTTACCCCGAGCGGGAGAAATCTACGAGCAGTACTTC.

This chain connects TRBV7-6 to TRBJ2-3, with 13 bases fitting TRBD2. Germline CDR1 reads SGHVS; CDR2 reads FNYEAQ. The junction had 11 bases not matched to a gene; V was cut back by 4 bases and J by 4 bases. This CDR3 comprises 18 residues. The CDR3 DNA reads TGTGCCAGCAGCTCCCCACTAGCGGGGGGGCGAGGCTCAGATACGCAGTATTTT. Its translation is CASSSPLAGGRGSDTQYF.

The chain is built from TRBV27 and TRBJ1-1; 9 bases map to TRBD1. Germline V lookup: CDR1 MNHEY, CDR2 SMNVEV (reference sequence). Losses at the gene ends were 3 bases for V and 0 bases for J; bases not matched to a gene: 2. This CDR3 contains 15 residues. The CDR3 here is CASSFRDRVNTEAFF. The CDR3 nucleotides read TGTGCCAGCAGTTTCCGGGACAGGGTGAACACTGAAGCTTTCTTT.

The CDR3 is CATSSGDRDHQPQHF. In nucleotides, the CDR3 is TGTGCCACCAGCAGTGGGGACAGGGACCATCAGCCCCAGCATTTT. The chain links TRBV15 to TRBJ1-5, with 9 positions matching TRBD1. Trimming cost V 3 bases and J 5 bases; bases outside gene matches: 5. Germline V gene lookup returns CDR1 LNHNV and CDR2 YYDKDF (reference sequence). The CDR3 spans 15 residues.

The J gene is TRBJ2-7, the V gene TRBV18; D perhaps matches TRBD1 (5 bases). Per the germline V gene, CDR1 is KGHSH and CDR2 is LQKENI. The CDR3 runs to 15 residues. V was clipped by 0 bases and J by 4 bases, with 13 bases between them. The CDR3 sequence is CASSPPRSGMYEQYF. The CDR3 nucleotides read TGTGCCAGCTCACCACCGAGATCAGGGATGTACGAGCAGTACTTC.

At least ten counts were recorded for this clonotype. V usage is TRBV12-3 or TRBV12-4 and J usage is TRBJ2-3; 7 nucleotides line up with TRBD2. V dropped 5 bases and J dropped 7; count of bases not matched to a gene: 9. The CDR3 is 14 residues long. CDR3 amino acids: CASSPRSRGYTQYF. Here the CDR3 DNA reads TGTGCCAGCAGTCCTCGCTCGCGGGGGTATACGCAGTATTTT.

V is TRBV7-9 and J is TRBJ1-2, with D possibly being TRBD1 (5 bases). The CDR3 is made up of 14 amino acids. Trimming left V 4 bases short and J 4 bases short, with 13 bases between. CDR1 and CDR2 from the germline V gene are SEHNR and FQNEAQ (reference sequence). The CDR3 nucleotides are TGTGCCAGCAGCTCCGACGGGGGTTCCTATGGCTACACCTTC. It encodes CASSSDGGSYGYTF.

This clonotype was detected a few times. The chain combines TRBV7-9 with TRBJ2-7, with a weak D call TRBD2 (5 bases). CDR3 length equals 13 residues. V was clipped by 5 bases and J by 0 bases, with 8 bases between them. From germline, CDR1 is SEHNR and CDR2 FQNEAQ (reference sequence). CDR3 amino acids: CASSASGSYEQYF. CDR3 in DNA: TGTGCCAGCAGCGCGAGCGGCTCCTACGAGCAGTACTTC.

This CDR3 is CASSQERREGRDTQYF. For the CDR3, the DNA is TGCGCCAGCAGCCAAGAAAGGCGGGAGGGCCGTGATACGCAGTATTTT. The V gene is TRBV4-1, the J gene TRBJ2-3; 9 nucleotides agree with TRBD2. This CDR3 comprises 16 residues. Germline values: CDR1 MGHRA, CDR2 YSYEKL. V shed 0 bases, J shed 6 bases, and the junction held 7 bases outside the gene matches.

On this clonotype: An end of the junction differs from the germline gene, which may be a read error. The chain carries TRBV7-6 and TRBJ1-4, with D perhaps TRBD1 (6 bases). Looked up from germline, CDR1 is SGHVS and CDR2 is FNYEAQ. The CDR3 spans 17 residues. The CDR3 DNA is TGTGCCAGAAGCTTACACAGGGATCACGCAAATAATGAAAAACTGTTTTTT. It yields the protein CARSLHRDHANNEKLFF.

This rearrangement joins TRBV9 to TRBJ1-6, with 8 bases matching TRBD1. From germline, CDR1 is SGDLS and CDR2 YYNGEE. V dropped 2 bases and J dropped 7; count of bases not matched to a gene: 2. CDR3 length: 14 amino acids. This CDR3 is CASSVNRGNSPLHF. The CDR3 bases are TGTGCCAGCAGCGTTAACAGGGGGAATTCACCCCTCCACTTT. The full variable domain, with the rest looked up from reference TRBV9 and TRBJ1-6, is DSGVTQTPKHLITATGQRVTLRCSPRSGDLSVYWYQQSLDQGLQFLIQYYNGEERAKGNILERFSAQQFPDLHSELNLSSLELGDSALYFCASSVNRGNSPLHFGNGTRLTVT.

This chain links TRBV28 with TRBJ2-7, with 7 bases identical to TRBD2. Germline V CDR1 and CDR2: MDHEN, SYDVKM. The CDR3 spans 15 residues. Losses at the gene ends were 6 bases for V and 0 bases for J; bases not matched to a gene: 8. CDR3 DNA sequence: TGTGCCAGCAGCCAGGGAGGGCCCATCTCCTACGAGCAGTACTTC. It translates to CASSQGGPISYEQYF.

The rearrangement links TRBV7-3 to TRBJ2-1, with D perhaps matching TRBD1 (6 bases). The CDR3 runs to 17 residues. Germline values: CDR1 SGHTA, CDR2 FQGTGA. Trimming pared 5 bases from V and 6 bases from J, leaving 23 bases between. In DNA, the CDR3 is TGTGCCAGCAGCAAAATAACGTCCGCGACAGGAGGCAATGAGCAGTTCTTC. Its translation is CASSKITSATGGNEQFF.

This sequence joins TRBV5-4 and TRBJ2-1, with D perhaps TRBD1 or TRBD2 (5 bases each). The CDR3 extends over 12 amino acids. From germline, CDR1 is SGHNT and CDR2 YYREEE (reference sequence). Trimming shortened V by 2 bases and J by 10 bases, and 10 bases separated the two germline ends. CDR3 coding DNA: TGTGCCAGCAGCTTTTCGGGGCAGGAGCAGTTCTTC. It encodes CASSFSGQEQFF.

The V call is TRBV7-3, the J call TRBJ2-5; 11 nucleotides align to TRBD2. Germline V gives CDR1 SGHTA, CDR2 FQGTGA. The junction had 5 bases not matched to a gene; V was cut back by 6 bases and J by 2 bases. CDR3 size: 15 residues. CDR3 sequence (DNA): TGTGCCAGCAGTTCTAGCGGGGGGAGACAAGAGACCCAGTACTTC. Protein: CASSSSGGRQETQYF.

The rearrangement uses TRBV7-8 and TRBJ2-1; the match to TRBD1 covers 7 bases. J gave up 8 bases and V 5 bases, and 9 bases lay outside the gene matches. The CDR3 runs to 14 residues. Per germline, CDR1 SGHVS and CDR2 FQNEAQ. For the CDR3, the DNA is TGTGCCAGCAGCCCAGGGACAGTTTTACATGAGCAGTTCTTC. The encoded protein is CASSPGTVLHEQFF.

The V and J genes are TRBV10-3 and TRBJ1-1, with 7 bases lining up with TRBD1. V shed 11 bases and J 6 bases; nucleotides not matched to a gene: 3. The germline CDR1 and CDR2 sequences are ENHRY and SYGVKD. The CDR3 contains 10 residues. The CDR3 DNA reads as TGTGCCTCGCAGGGGGCTGAAGCTTTCTTT. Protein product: CASQGAEAFF.

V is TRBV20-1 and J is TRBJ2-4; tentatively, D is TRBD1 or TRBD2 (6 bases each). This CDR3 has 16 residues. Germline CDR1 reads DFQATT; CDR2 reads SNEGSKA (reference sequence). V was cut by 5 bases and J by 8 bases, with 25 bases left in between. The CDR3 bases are TGCAGTGCTCCCCAGGGGTTGGAAGGGAGGTGGCACATTCAGTACTTC. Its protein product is CSAPQGLEGRWHIQYF.

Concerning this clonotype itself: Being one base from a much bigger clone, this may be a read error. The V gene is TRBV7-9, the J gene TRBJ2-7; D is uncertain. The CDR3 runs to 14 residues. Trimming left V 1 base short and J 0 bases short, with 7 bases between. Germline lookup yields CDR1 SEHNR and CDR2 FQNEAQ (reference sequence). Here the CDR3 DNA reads TGTGCCAGCAGCTTAGTCGGCAACTCCTACGAGCAGTACGTC. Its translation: CASSLVGNSYEQYV.